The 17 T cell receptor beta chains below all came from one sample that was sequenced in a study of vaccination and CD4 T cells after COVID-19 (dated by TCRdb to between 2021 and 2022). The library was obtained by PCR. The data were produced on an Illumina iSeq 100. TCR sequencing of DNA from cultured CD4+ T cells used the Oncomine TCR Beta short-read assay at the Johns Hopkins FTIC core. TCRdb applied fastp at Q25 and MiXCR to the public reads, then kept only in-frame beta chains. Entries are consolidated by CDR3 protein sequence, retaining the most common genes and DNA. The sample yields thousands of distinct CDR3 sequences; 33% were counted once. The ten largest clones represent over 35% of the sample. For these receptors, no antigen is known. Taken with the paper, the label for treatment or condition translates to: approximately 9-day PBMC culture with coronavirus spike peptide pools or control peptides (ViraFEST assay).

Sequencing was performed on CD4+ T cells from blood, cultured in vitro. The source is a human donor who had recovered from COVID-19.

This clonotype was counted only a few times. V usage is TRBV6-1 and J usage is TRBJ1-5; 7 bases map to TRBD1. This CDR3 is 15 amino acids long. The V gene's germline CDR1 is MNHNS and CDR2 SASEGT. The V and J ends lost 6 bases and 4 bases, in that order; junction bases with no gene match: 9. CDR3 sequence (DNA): TGTGCCAGCAGGTCTTCGACAGGGTATAATCAGCCCCAGCATTTT. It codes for CASRSSTGYNQPQHF.

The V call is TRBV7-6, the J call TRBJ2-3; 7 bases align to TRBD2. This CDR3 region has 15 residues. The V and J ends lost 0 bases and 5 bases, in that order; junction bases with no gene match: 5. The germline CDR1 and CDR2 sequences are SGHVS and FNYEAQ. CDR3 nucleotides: TGTGCCAGCAGCTTAGCGGGGGGGGACCAAGATACGCAGTATTTT. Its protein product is CASSLAGGDQDTQYF.

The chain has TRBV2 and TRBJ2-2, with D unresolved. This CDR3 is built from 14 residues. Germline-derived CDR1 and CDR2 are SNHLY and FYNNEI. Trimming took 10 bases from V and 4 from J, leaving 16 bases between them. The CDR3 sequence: CATRLDVTTGELFF. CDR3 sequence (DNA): TGTGCCACTCGCTTGGACGTCACCACCGGGGAGCTGTTTTTT.

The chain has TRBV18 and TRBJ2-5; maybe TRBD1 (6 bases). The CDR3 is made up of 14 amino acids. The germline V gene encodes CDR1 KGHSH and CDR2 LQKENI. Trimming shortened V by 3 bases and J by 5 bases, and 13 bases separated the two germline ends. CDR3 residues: CASSPGAEGETQYF. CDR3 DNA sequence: TGTGCCAGCTCACCGGGGGCAGAGGGGGAGACCCAGTACTTC.

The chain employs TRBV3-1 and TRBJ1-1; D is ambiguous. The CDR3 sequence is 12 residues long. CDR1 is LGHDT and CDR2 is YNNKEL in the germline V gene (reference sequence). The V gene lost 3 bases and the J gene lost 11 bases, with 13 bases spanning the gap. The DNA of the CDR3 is TGTGCCAGCAGCCAGAGGGCAACCGTGGCTTTCTTT. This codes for CASSQRATVAFF.

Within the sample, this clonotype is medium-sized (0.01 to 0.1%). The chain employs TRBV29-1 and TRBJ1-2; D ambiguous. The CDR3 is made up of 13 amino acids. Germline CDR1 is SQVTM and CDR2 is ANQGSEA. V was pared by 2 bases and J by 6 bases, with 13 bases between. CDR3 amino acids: CSVERVGVNGYTF. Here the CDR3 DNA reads TGCAGCGTTGAAAGAGTGGGAGTTAATGGCTACACCTTC.

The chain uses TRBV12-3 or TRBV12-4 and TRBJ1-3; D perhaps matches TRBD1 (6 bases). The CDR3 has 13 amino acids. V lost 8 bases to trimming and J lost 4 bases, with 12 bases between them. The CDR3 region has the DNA TGTGCCAGCCGACGGGGGCCCGGAAACACCATATATTTT. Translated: CASRRGPGNTIYF.

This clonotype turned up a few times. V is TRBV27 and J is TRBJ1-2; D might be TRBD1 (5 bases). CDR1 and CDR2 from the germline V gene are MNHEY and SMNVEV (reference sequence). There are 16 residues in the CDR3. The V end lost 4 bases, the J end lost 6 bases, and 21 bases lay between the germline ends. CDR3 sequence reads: CASSYWTGTSFNGYTF. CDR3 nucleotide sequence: TGTGCCAGCAGTTATTGGACGGGGACTTCTTTTAATGGCTACACCTTC.

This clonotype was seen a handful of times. CDR3 sequence (DNA): TGCGCCAGCAGCCGAAGACAGGTTGCACCCCTCCACTTT. Encoded protein: CASSRRQVAPLHF. The V gene is TRBV23-1, the J gene TRBJ1-6; TRBD1 might be the D (6 bases). Being an ORF, TRBV23-1 has a function that is uncertain. The CDR3 totals 13 residues. The V gene lost 6 bases and the J gene lost 11 bases, with 14 bases spanning the gap.

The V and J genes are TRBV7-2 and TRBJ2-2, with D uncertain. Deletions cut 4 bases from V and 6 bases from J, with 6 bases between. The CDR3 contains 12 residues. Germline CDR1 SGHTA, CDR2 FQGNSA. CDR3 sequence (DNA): TGTGCCAGCAGCTCCATAGCCGGGGAGCTGTTTTTT. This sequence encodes CASSSIAGELFF.

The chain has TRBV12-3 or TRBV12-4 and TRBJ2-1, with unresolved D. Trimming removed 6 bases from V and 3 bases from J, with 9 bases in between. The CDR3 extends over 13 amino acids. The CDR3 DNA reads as TGTGCCAGCAGCCTGAGGTACTACAATGAGCAGTTCTTC. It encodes CASSLRYYNEQFF.

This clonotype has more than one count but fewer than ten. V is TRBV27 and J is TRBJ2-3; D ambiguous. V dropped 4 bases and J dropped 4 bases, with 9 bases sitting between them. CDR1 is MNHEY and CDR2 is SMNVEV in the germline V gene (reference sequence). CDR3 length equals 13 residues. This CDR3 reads CASSYRDADTQYF. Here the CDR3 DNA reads TGTGCCAGCAGTTATAGGGATGCAGATACGCAGTATTTT.

The CDR3, as DNA: TGTGCCAGCTGGCGGGCGTCGTCGGTCAATGAGCAGTTCTTC. Translating gives CASWRASSVNEQFF. The chain recombines TRBV12-3 or TRBV12-4 with TRBJ2-1; a possible D gene is TRBD2 (5 bases). The CDR3 contains 14 residues. The V gene lost 8 bases and the J gene lost 6 bases, with 17 bases spanning the gap.

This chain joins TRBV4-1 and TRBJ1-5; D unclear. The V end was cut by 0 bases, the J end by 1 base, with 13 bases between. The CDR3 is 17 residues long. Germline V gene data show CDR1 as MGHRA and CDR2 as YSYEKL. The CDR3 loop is CASSQDLDSISNQPQHF. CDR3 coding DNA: TGCGCCAGCAGCCAAGATCTTGATAGTATCAGCAATCAGCCCCAGCATTTT.

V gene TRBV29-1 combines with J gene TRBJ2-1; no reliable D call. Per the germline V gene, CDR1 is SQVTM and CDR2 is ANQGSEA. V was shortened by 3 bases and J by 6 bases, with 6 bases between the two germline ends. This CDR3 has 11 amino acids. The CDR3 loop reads CSVDYINEQFF. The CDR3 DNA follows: TGCAGCGTTGATTATATCAATGAGCAGTTCTTC.

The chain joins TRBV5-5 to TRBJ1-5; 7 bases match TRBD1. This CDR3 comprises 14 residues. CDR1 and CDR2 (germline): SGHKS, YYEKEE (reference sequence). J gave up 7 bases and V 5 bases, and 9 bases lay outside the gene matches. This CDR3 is CASRAWDSGQPQHF. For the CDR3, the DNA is TGTGCCAGCAGGGCATGGGACAGCGGCCAGCCCCAGCATTTT.

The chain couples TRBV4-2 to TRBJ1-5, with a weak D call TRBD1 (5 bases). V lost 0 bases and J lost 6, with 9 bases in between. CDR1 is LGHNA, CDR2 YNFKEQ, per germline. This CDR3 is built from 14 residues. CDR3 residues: CASSQDEGTQPQHF. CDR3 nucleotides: TGTGCCAGCAGCCAAGATGAAGGGACTCAGCCCCAGCATTTT.